This TCR beta chain appears in the sequencing data of a study of blood T cell repertoires in COVID-19. This clone was found many times. The CDR3 sequence is 14 residues long. CDR1 and CDR2 (germline): SGHVS, FNYEAQ. V was pared by 5 bases and J by 8 bases, with 13 bases between. Using immunoSEQ multiplex PCR, the repertoire was profiled, and TCRdb retains in-frame clones only, with some absent. Among about 270,000 clones listed, around 85% were seen once. This TCR came from a human donor with COVID-19, enrolled during active disease. The donor label of this sample is uncertain. The sequencing input was peripheral blood. The V gene is TRBV7-6, the J gene TRBJ1-6; maybe TRBD1 (6 bases). The CDR3 nucleotides read TGTGCCAGCAGCCTCGACAGGAAAGATTCACCCCTCCACTTT. Residues: CASSLDRKDSPLHF. Looking up the rest from reference TRBV7-6 and TRBJ1-6 gives the full variable domain: GAGVSQSPRYKVTKRGQDVALRCDPISGHVSLYWYRQALGQGPEFLTYFNYEAQQDKSGLPNDRFSAERPEGSISTLTIQRTEQRDSAMYRCASSLDRKDSPLHFGNGTRLTVT.